Each of the 15 T cell receptor beta chains below was sequenced from the same sample in a study of PD-L1 blockade in urothelial cancer. Data came from immunoSEQ multiplex PCR; TCRdb stores just in-frame clones and leaves some out. The data contain about 50,000 clones, roughly nine tenths of them seen just once; the ten biggest clones take up about 7.6%. Sequenced here: PBMCs, sampled around atezolizumab (anti-PD-L1) treatment. The receptors were sampled from a man between 60 and 75 years old with urothelial cancer.

The gene calls are TRBV5-1 and TRBJ1-6; 7 positions agree with TRBD1. Germline-derived CDR1 and CDR2 are SGHRS and YFSETQ. The CDR3 has 14 amino acids. J was trimmed by 15 bases and V by 0 bases; bases with no gene match: 9. The CDR3 here is CASSLDLRQGGLHF. Here the CDR3 DNA reads TGCGCCAGCAGCTTGGACCTAAGACAGGGAGGCCTCCACTTT.

V usage is TRBV7-2 and J usage is TRBJ2-5; 7 positions agree with TRBD2. J gave up 4 bases and V 5 bases, and 7 bases lay outside the gene matches. This CDR3 is 14 amino acids long. Germline CDR1 is SGHTA and CDR2 is FQGNSA. CDR3 in DNA: TGTGCCAGCAGCCCCCGGCGGGGGACAGAGACCCAGTACTTC. Residues: CASSPRRGTETQYF.

The chain uses TRBV7-2 and TRBJ1-5, with TRBD1 matching 10 bases. The CDR3 is made up of 15 amino acids. The V segment lost 0 bases and the J segment 6 bases; nucleotides outside the gene matches: 2. CDR1 SGHTA and CDR2 FQGNSA come from the germline V gene. The CDR3: CASSLAGTGVQPQHF. CDR3 nucleotides: TGTGCCAGCAGCTTAGCCGGGACAGGGGTTCAGCCCCAGCATTTT.

This clone was picked up one time. The V call is TRBV11-1, the J call TRBJ2-2, with TRBD1 matching over 9 bases. Germline CDR1 SGHAT, CDR2 FQDESV (reference sequence). The CDR3 length is 15 residues. V lost 2 bases, J lost 3 bases, and 1 base stayed unmatched. CDR3 in amino acids: CASSLRTGDTGELFF. The CDR3 nucleotides are TGTGCCAGCAGCTTAAGGACAGGGGACACCGGGGAGCTGTTTTTT.

The gene calls are TRBV28 and TRBJ2-3; 8 positions match TRBD2. The CDR3 spans 15 residues. Germline CDR1 reads MDHEN; CDR2 reads SYDVKM. With 7 bases clipped from V and 6 bases from J, the junction kept 12 bases outside the gene matches. This CDR3 is CASTAAGGPVDTQYF. As DNA, the CDR3 is TGTGCCAGCACGGCGGCGGGGGGACCCGTTGATACGCAGTATTTT.

This chain joins TRBV27 and TRBJ2-7; possibly TRBD2 for D (5 bases). CDR1 is MNHEY, CDR2 SMNVEV, per germline (reference sequence). V dropped 6 bases and J dropped 3 bases, with 12 bases sitting between them. This CDR3 has 13 amino acids. CDR3 coding DNA: TGTGCCAGCAGGCCCGGACGGGGCTACGAGCAGTACTTC. Translating it yields CASRPGRGYEQYF.

This clone was seen only a few times. This chain uses TRBV2 with TRBJ2-2; 8 bases align to TRBD1. The length of the CDR3 is 12 residues. Trimming took 11 bases from V and 4 from J; bases not matched to a gene: 3. The germline CDR1 and CDR2 sequences are SNHLY and FYNNEI. CDR3 amino acids: CACDRGTGELFF. The CDR3 DNA reads as TGTGCCTGTGACAGGGGCACCGGGGAGCTGTTTTTT.

This clone came up once. The J gene is TRBJ1-1, the V gene TRBV7-9; D might be TRBD1 (5 bases). The CDR3 loop spans 15 amino acids. Trimming took off 2 bases at V and 5 bases at J, with 15 bases between the two ends. Germline V gene data show CDR1 as SEHNR and CDR2 as FQNEAQ (reference sequence). The CDR3 DNA reads as TGTGCCAGCAGCTTAAACCCAGGGCGTAGGACTGAAGCTTTCTTT. Translation gives CASSLNPGRRTEAFF.

This chain links TRBV4-1 with TRBJ1-2; TRBD1 aligns across 8 bases. Germline V gene sequence: CDR1 MGHRA, CDR2 YSYEKL. CDR3 length: 15 amino acids. V shed 3 bases, J shed 4 bases, and the junction held 7 bases outside the gene matches. The CDR3 reads CASSHGQGIAYGYTF. The CDR3 nucleotides read TGCGCCAGCAGCCACGGACAGGGCATCGCCTATGGCTACACCTTC.

The chain joins TRBV7-9 to TRBJ1-5; TRBD1 agrees at 7 bases. Germline V gene sequence: CDR1 SEHNR, CDR2 FQNEAQ (reference sequence). The CDR3 contains 15 residues. Trimming took 0 bases from V and 3 from J; bases not matched to a gene: 2. DNA for the CDR3: TGTGCCAGCAGCTTAGCAGGGGGCTACAATCAGCCCCAGCATTTT. This translates into CASSLAGGYNQPQHF.

J is TRBJ2-7 and V is TRBV6-5; D gene uncertain. The V gene lost 3 bases and the J gene lost 7 bases, with 7 bases spanning the gap. This CDR3 is 11 amino acids long. In germline, CDR1 is MNHEY, CDR2 SVGAGI. CDR3 DNA: TGTGCCAGCAGTTATTACGGGGAGCAGTACTTC. Translating it yields CASSYYGEQYF.

The V gene is TRBV7-2, the J gene TRBJ2-7; D possibly corresponds to TRBD2 (6 bases). Germline CDR1 SGHTA, CDR2 FQGNSA. Trimming cost V 1 base and J 3 bases, with 10 bases left between them. The CDR3 consists of 14 residues. CDR3 sequence (DNA): TGTGCCAGCAGCTTAGGGAGGGGAAGCTACGAGCAGTACTTC. As protein: CASSLGRGSYEQYF.

The V and J genes are TRBV5-6 and TRBJ2-3; TRBD2 matches at 12 bases. Germline V CDR1 and CDR2: SGHDT, YYEEEE. Germline trimming cut 0 bases from V and 7 bases from J; bases unmatched to any gene: 3. This CDR3 contains 15 residues. The chain's CDR3 is CASSLGLAGAHTQYF. CDR3 DNA sequence: TGTGCCAGCAGCTTGGGACTAGCGGGGGCCCATACGCAGTATTTT.

The CDR3 protein is CASSPPGGGPETQYF. Written as DNA, the CDR3 is TGTGCCAGCTCACCACCGGGCGGAGGGCCAGAGACCCAGTACTTC. This chain joins TRBV18 and TRBJ2-5; tentative D call: TRBD2 (6 bases). Trimming left V 0 bases short and J 4 bases short, with 12 bases between. The germline gives CDR1 KGHSH, CDR2 LQKENI. The CDR3 runs to 15 residues.

The rearrangement joins TRBV27 to TRBJ2-2; D possibly corresponds to TRBD2 (5 bases). The CDR3 loop spans 18 amino acids. V lost 0 bases to trimming and J lost 4 bases, with 18 bases between them. In germline, CDR1 is MNHEY, CDR2 SMNVEV (reference sequence). CDR3 sequence: CASSLSSLRLAGTGELFF. The CDR3 DNA reads TGTGCCAGCAGTTTATCGAGCCTACGGCTAGCAGGCACCGGGGAGCTGTTTTTT.